This entry features one T cell receptor beta chain sequence. What it binds is not known. This CDR3 comprises 16 residues. V gave up 3 bases and J gave up 1 base; unmatched junction bases: 5. The germline gives CDR1 MGHDK, CDR2 SYGVNS. The entry originates in a study of beta chain features in type 1 diabetes. The investigators reverse transcribed all of the isolated RNA, so they sequenced expressed TCRB transcripts. Some clones are missing from TCRdb's copy, which holds only in-frame ones; the method was immunoSEQ multiplex PCR. In the table there are tens of thousands of clones, approximately 53% of which are singletons. Points from the study as a whole: People with Type 1 diabetes carried modestly yet significantly shorter TCRB CDR3s in all four CD4+ subsets.

Every single donor gave one heparinised blood draw, and these averaged roughly 0.11 L. Every sorted population was more than 98% pure. Sample: stem cell memory CD4+ T cells from blood. The clonotype was recovered from a man aged 25 to 45 with type 1 diabetes. This rearrangement joins TRBV25-1 to TRBJ2-5, with 10 bases matching TRBD2. CDR3 in amino acids: CASSDPSGGPQETQYF. CDR3 coding DNA: TGTGCCAGCAGTGACCCTAGCGGGGGCCCCCAAGAGACCCAGTACTTC.